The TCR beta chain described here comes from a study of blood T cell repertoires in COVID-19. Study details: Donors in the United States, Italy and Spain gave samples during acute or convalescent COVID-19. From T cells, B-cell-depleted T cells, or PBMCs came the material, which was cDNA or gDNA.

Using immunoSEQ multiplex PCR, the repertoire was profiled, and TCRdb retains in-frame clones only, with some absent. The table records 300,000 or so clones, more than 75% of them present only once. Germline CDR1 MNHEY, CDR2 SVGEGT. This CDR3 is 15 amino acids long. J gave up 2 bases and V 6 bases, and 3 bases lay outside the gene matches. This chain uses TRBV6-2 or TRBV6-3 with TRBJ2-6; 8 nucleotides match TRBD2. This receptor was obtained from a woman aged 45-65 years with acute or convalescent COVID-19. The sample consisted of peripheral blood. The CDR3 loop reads CASSPGGAGANVLTF. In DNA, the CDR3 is TGTGCCAGCAGCCCCGGGGGGGCTGGGGCCAACGTCCTGACTTTC.